This T cell receptor beta chain was sequenced for a study of blood T cell repertoires in COVID-19. Study-wide background: Sites across the United States, Italy and Spain contributed samples from acute and convalescent COVID-19.

The data were produced by immunoSEQ multiplex PCR, yet TCRdb's version contains in-frame clones alone and is incomplete. The repertoire consists of about 180,000 clones, with about 81% occurring once and the leading ten covering roughly 10%. V lost 5 bases and J lost 3; bases outside the gene matches: 4. The CDR3 has 16 residues. Per germline, CDR1 MNHEY and CDR2 SMNVEV (reference sequence). The material sequenced was peripheral blood. The clonotype originates from a woman aged 80 or over with COVID-19, enrolled during active disease. The V gene is TRBV27, the J gene TRBJ2-1, with 13 nucleotides matching TRBD2. CDR3 nucleotides: TGTGCCAGCAGTAAACTAGCGGGGGGGGTCTACAATGAGCAGTTCTTC. This sequence encodes CASSKLAGGVYNEQFF.